The source of this TCR beta chain is a study of blood T cells in healthy people across ages. A second PCR of roughly 7 to 11 cycles used a sample-barcoded 5' primer and a J-beta primer mix. TCRdb reprocessed the 5' RACE reads with MiXCR, giving one entry per CDR3 protein. The sample has some 890,000 distinct CDR3 sequences, almost 30% seen once; the top ten hold 10%. V shed 2 bases and J shed 4 bases, with 11 bases lying between them. The CDR3 covers 13 residues. Germline V gene sequence: CDR1 DFQATT, CDR2 SNEGSKA (reference sequence). The sample was also reused in another study, on T cells of mothers and their children. That publication notes: In this cohort, donors were three healthy Caucasian mothers plus their six children. Comparable shaping of TCR recombination output by thymic selection was observed in related and unrelated pairs. Slightly higher overlap, not significant, was seen in related mother-child pairs than in unrelated pairs.

The chain combines TRBV20-1 with TRBJ1-2; D not resolved. Sequenced material: blood. This receptor was obtained from a middle-aged woman in good health. CDR3: CSARMWEAYGYTF. The CDR3 DNA follows: TGCAGTGCTAGAATGTGGGAGGCCTATGGCTACACCTTC.